These 20 T cell receptor beta chains originate from one sample sequenced in a study of blood T cell repertoires in COVID-19. The protocol was immunoSEQ multiplex PCR, while the TCRdb copy is restricted to in-frame clones and leaves out a portion. The data hold roughly 80,000 clones, with less than 85% observed a single time. Sequencing was carried out using peripheral blood. The receptors were gathered from a man aged 70 or older with active or convalescent COVID-19.

CDR3 DNA: TGTGCCAGCAGAAGAGGACTTCAGAGTTACGAGCAGTACTTC. It is translated as CASRRGLQSYEQYF. The rearrangement joins TRBV6-5 to TRBJ2-7; the D gene is possibly TRBD2 (5 bases). The CDR3 has 14 amino acids. V lost 6 bases and J lost 4, with 16 bases in between. Germline CDR1 is MNHEY and CDR2 is SVGAGI.

There are many counts of this clone. The genes are TRBV7-9 and TRBJ1-5; no firm D call. Trimming shortened V by 11 bases and J by 7 bases, and 15 bases separated the two germline ends. There are 12 residues in the CDR3. Germline CDR1 reads SEHNR; CDR2 reads FQNEAQ (reference sequence). This chain's CDR3 is CASSAEAQPQHF. CDR3 in DNA: TGTGCCTCCTCGGCCGAGGCGCAGCCCCAGCATTTT.

This chain joins TRBV5-1 and TRBJ1-6; D unclear. The germline V gene has CDR1 SGHRS and CDR2 YFSETQ. Trimming removed 2 bases from V and 4 bases from J, with 16 bases in between. The CDR3 sequence is 17 residues long. The DNA of the CDR3 is TGCGCCAGCAGCTTCTCCGGGATAAGTGAATATAATTCACCCCTCCACTTT. This encodes CASSFSGISEYNSPLHF.

V is TRBV2 and J is TRBJ2-7, with D tentatively TRBD2 (6 bases). V shed 8 bases and J shed 1 base, with 9 bases lying between them. The CDR3 loop spans 12 amino acids. Germline V gives CDR1 SNHLY, CDR2 FYNNEI. As DNA, the CDR3 is TGTGCCAGCCGAGGACTATCCTACGAGCAGTACTTC. Its translation: CASRGLSYEQYF.

This rearrangement joins TRBV29-1 to TRBJ2-7, with D perhaps matching TRBD1 (5 bases). The CDR3 sequence is 12 residues long. Looked up from germline, CDR1 is SQVTM and CDR2 is ANQGSEA. Between the trimmed V and J ends, which lost 4 bases and 5 bases, there was a span of 12 bases. The CDR3 sequence is CSVVWGRNEQYF. The CDR3 DNA follows: TGCAGCGTTGTGTGGGGCAGAAACGAGCAGTACTTC.

The chain links TRBV5-1 to TRBJ2-2; D perhaps matches TRBD1 (5 bases). V was shortened by 1 base and J by 2 bases, with 12 bases between the two germline ends. There are 16 residues in the CDR3. CDR1 and CDR2 (germline): SGHRS, YFSETQ. The chain's CDR3 is CASSLSLGPNTGELFF. In DNA, the CDR3 is TGCGCCAGCAGCTTGTCTTTGGGGCCAAACACCGGGGAGCTGTTTTTT.

This clone was seen a handful of times. V is TRBV5-1 and J is TRBJ1-1; 7 bases are shared with TRBD1. The trim removed 4 bases at V and 10 bases at J, leaving 10 bases unmatched. The CDR3 has 13 amino acids. Germline CDR1 SGHRS, CDR2 YFSETQ. CDR3 in DNA: TGCGCCAGCAGCAGCGGACAGGAGCCCGGAGCTTTCTTT. As protein: CASSSGQEPGAFF. Using reference TRBV5-1 and TRBJ1-1 for the parts outside the CDR3, the full variable domain is KAGVTQTPRYLIKTRGQQVTLSCSPISGHRSVSWYQQTPGQGLQFLFEYFSETQRNKGNFPGRFSGRQFSNSRSEMNVSTLELGDSALYLCASSSGQEPGAFFGQGTRLTVV.

This clone was counted a few times. The V gene is TRBV3-1 (or the pseudogene TRBV3-2), the J gene TRBJ1-1, with 7 bases aligning to TRBD1. CDR1 LGHDT and CDR2 YNNKEL come from the germline V gene (reference sequence). The CDR3 loop spans 15 amino acids. V lost 0 bases, J lost 4 bases, and 5 bases stayed unmatched. As DNA, the CDR3 is TGTGCCAGCAGCCAAGATCTCTCAGGGGGCACTGAAGCTTTCTTT. It is translated as CASSQDLSGGTEAFF.

The chain has TRBV2 and TRBJ2-2, with D maybe TRBD2 (6 bases). Germline V lookup: CDR1 SNHLY, CDR2 FYNNEI. The V end lost 10 bases, the J end lost 1 base, and 10 bases lay between the germline ends. This CDR3 has 13 amino acids. The CDR3 spells CATGTQNTGELFF. The CDR3 DNA reads as TGTGCCACCGGGACTCAGAACACCGGGGAGCTGTTTTTT.

This clone was seen a handful of times. The V call is TRBV29-1, the J call TRBJ1-6; a weak D match, TRBD1 (6 bases). This CDR3 contains 15 residues. Germline V lookup: CDR1 SQVTM, CDR2 ANQGSEA. Trimming removed 6 bases at V and 0 bases at J, with 12 bases between. CDR3 protein: CSVVTGSSYNSPLHF. For the CDR3, the DNA is TGCAGCGTGGTTACAGGGAGCTCCTATAATTCACCCCTCCACTTT.

The chain recombines TRBV28 with TRBJ1-6; D not certain. Germline V gives CDR1 MDHEN, CDR2 SYDVKM. The CDR3 has 14 amino acids. Trimming took off 2 bases at V and 7 bases at J, with 9 bases between the two ends. The CDR3 sequence is CASSLGGYNSPLHF. Here the CDR3 DNA reads TGTGCCAGCAGTTTAGGAGGATACAATTCACCCCTCCACTTT.

The rearrangement links TRBV5-4 to TRBJ2-3; 7 nucleotides match TRBD2. From germline, CDR1 is SGHNT and CDR2 YYREEE (reference sequence). J gave up 3 bases and V 4 bases, and 11 bases lay outside the gene matches. CDR3 length equals 16 residues. As DNA, the CDR3 is TGTGCCAGCAGCACCCGGTGGGGGGGGGAGACAGATACGCAGTATTTT. It yields the protein CASSTRWGGETDTQYF.

About this clone itself: Lacking the conserved final phenylalanine or tryptophan, this CDR3 likely reflects a read error. The DNA is omitted, as the CDR3 cannot be located on it reliably, and the CDR3 follows TCRdb's listing. CDR3 in amino acids: CASYRTDFTE. This chain joins TRBV7-9 and TRBJ2-7; the table's D call TRBD1 went unverified against the DNA. The V gene's germline CDR1 is SEHNR and CDR2 FQNEAQ (reference sequence). The CDR3 sequence runs 10 residues, both termini included.

The V gene is TRBV24-1, the J gene TRBJ1-5; 10 positions agree with TRBD1. With 5 bases clipped from V and 5 bases from J, the junction kept 8 bases outside the gene matches. The CDR3 is 16 amino acids. Germline assignment: CDR1 KGHDR and CDR2 SFDVKD. The CDR3 sequence is CATSAHRQGADQPQHF. CDR3 sequence (DNA): TGTGCCACCAGTGCCCATCGACAGGGGGCCGATCAGCCCCAGCATTTT.

V and J are TRBV27 and TRBJ2-2, with 12 positions matching TRBD2. The CDR3 totals 16 residues. V trimming: 5 bases; J trimming: 4 bases; junction bases outside the gene matches: 5. Looked up from germline, CDR1 is MNHEY and CDR2 is SMNVEV (reference sequence). The CDR3 reads CASSHTSGGFTGELFF. CDR3 in DNA: TGTGCCAGCAGTCACACTAGCGGGGGGTTCACCGGGGAGCTGTTTTTT.

The V call is TRBV18, the J call TRBJ1-4; possibly TRBD1 for D (6 bases). The CDR3 consists of 14 residues. CDR1 KGHSH and CDR2 LQKENI come from the germline V gene. Trimming removed 8 bases from V and 7 bases from J, with 17 bases in between. CDR3: CASTSSLRGEKLFF. The CDR3 nucleotides read TGTGCCAGCACATCTTCCCTCAGGGGTGAAAAACTGTTTTTT.

DNA for the CDR3: TGTGCCAGCAGCCAAGGGGGCTCGAACACCGGGGAGCTGTTTTTT. Its protein product is CASSQGGSNTGELFF. This chain uses TRBV3-1 (or the pseudogene TRBV3-2) with TRBJ2-2, with a possible D match to TRBD1 (5 bases). The CDR3 consists of 15 residues. Trimming cost V 1 base and J 0 bases, with 6 bases left between them. Per the germline V gene, CDR1 is LGHDT and CDR2 is YNNKEL (reference sequence).

The chain uses TRBV6-5 and TRBJ1-4, with a possible D match to TRBD1 (6 bases). The CDR3 consists of 14 residues. Germline V gives CDR1 MNHEY, CDR2 SVGAGI. V was pared by 7 bases and J by 8 bases, with 17 bases between. This CDR3 reads CASIAWGLGEKLFF. The CDR3 DNA sequence: TGTGCCAGCATTGCTTGGGGGCTTGGCGAAAAACTGTTTTTT.

This clone was recorded once. The chain uses TRBV10-3 and TRBJ1-3, with 7 bases matching TRBD1. Germline CDR1 and CDR2: ENHRY and SYGVKD. V lost 11 bases, J lost 4 bases, and 14 bases stayed unmatched. The CDR3 consists of 15 residues. CDR3: CASLPHGQVGNTIYF. Here the CDR3 DNA reads TGTGCCTCCCTCCCGCACGGACAGGTCGGAAACACCATATATTTT.

The chain is built from TRBV30 and TRBJ1-6; the D is unclear. The germline V gene has CDR1 GTSNPN and CDR2 SVGIG (reference sequence). V gave up 0 bases and J gave up 0 bases, with 12 bases separating them. CDR3 length: 17 residues. DNA for the CDR3: TGTGCCTGGAGTGTAAGAGGTTCAAGCTCCTATAATTCACCCCTCCACTTT. It specifies CAWSVRGSSSYNSPLHF.